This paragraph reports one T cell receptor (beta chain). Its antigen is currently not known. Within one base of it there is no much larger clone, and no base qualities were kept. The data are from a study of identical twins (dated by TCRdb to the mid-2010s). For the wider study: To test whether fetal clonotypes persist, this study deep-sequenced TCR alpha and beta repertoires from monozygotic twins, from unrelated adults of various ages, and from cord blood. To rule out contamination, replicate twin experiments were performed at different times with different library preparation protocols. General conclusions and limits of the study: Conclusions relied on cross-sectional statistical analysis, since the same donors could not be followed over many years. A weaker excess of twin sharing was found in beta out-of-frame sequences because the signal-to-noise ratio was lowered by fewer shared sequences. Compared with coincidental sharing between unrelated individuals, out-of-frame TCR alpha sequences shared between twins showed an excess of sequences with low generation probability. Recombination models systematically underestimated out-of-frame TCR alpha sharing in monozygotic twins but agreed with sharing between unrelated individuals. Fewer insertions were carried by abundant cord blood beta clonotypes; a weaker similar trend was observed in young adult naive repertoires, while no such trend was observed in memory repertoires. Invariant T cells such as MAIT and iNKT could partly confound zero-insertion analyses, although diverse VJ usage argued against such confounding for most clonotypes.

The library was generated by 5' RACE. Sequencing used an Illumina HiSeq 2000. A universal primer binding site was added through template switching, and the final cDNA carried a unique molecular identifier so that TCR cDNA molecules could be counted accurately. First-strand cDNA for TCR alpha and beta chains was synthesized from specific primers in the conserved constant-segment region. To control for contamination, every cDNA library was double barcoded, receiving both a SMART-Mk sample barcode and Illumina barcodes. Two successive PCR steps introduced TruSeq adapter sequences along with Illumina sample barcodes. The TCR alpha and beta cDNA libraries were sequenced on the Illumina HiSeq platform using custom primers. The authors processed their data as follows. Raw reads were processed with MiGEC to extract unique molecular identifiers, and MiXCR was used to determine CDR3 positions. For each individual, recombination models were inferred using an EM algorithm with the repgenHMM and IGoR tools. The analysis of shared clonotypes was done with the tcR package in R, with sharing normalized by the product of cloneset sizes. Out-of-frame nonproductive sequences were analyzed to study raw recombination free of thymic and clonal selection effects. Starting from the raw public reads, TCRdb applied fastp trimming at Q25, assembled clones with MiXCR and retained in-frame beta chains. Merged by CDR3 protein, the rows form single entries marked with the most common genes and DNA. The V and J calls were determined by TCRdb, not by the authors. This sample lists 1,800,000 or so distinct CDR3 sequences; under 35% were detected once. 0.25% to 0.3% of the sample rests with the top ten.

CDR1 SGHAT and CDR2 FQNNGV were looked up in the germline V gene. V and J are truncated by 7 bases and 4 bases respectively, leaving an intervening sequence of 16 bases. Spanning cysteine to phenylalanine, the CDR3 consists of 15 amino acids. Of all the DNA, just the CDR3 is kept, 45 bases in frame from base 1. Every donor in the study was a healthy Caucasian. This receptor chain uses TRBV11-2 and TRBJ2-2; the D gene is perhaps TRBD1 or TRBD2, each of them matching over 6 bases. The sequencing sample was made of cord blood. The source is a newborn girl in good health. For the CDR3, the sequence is CASNKGGVRTGELFF. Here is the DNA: TGTGCCAGCAACAAGGGGGGAGTTCGCACCGGGGAGCTGTTTTTT.